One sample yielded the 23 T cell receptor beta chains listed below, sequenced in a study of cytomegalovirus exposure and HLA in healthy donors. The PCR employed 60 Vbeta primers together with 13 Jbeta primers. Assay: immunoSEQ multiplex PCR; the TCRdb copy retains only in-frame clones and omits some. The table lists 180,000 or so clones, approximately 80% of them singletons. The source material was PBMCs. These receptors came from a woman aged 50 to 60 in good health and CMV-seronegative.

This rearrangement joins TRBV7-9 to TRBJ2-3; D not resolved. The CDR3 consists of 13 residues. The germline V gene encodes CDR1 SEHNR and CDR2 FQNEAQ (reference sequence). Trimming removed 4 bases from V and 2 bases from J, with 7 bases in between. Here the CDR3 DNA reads TGTGCCAGCAGCTCCTATAACACAGATACGCAGTATTTT. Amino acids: CASSSYNTDTQYF.

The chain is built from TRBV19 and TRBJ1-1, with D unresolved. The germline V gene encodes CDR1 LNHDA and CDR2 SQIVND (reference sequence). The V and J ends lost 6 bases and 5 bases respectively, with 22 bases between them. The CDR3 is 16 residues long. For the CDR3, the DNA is TGTGCCAGTAGCGATGCCCGACTAGAGGGAGGGACTGAAGCTTTCTTT. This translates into CASSDARLEGGTEAFF.

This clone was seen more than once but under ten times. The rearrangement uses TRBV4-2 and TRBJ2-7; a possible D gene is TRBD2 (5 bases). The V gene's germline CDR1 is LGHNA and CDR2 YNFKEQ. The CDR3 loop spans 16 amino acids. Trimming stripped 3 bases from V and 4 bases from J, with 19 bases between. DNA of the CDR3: TGTGCCAGCAGCCAGCCACCGGGATCTCCTGGGTACGAGCAGTACTTC. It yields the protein CASSQPPGSPGYEQYF.

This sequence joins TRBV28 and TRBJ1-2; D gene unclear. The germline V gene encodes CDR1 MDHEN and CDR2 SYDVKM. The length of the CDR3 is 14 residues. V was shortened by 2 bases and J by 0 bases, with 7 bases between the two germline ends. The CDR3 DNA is TGTGCCAGCAGTTTAATAGCCCCTAACTATGGCTACACCTTC. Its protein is CASSLIAPNYGYTF.

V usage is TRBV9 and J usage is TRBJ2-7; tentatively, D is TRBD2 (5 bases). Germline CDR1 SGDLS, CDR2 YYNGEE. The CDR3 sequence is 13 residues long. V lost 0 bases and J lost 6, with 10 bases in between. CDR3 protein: CASSVVGLGEQYF. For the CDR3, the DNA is TGTGCCAGCAGCGTAGTAGGACTCGGCGAGCAGTACTTC.

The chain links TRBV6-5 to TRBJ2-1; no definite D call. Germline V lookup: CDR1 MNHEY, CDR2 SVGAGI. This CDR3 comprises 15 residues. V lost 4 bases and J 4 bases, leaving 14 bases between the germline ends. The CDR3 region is CASSFTRLSYNEQFF. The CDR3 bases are TGTGCCAGCAGTTTTACGCGGCTAAGTTACAATGAGCAGTTCTTC.

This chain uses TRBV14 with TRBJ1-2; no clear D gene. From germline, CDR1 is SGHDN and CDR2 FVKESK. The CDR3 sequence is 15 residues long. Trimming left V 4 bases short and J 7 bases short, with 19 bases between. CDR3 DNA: TGTGCCAGCAGCCCCCAAGCGGGAACGTGGGGTGGCTACACCTTC. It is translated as CASSPQAGTWGGYTF.

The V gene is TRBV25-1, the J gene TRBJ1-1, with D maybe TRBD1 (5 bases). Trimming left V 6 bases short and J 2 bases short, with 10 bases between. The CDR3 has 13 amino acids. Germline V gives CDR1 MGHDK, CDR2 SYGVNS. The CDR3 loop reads CASRDTTNTEAFF. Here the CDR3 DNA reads TGTGCCAGCAGGGACACTACAAACACTGAAGCTTTCTTT.

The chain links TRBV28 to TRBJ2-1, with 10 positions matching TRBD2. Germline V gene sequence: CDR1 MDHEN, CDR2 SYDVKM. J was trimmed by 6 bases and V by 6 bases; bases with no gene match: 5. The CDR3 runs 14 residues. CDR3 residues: CASSLLAGPNEQFF. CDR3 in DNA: TGTGCCAGCAGCCTACTAGCGGGACCCAATGAGCAGTTCTTC.

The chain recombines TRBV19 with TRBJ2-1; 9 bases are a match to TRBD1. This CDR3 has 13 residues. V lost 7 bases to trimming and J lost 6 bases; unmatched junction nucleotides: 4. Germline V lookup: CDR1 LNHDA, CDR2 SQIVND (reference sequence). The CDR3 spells CASTKDRGNEQFF. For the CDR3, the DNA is TGTGCCAGTACCAAGGACAGGGGCAATGAGCAGTTCTTC.

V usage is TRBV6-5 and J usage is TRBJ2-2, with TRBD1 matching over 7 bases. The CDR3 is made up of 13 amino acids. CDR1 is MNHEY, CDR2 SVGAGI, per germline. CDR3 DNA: TGTGGCTCGAGGGGGCCAAACACCGGGGAGCTGTTTTTT. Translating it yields CGSRGPNTGELFF.

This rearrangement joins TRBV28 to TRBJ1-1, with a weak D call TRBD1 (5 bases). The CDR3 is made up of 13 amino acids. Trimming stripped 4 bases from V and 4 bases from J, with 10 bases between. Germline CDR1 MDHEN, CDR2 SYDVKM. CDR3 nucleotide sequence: TGTGCCAGCAGTTCACCCGACAGCACTGAAGCTTTCTTT. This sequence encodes CASSSPDSTEAFF.

In DNA, the CDR3 is TGTGCCAGCAGTTTACCCCTGCTAGCGTACAATGAGCAGTTCTTC. It codes for CASSLPLLAYNEQFF. This chain links TRBV28 with TRBJ2-1, with D possibly being TRBD2 (6 bases). Trimming shortened V by 2 bases and J by 4 bases, and 12 bases separated the two germline ends. Germline V gives CDR1 MDHEN, CDR2 SYDVKM. This CDR3 spans 15 amino acids.

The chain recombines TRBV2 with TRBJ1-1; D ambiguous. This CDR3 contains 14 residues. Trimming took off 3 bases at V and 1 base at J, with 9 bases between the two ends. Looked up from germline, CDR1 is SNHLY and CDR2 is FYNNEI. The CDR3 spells CASSEESRNTEAFF. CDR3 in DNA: TGTGCCAGCAGTGAGGAGTCGAGGAACACTGAAGCTTTCTTT. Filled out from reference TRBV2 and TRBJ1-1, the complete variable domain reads EPEVTQTPSHQVTQMGQEVILRCVPISNHLYFYWYRQILGQKVEFLVSFYNNEISEKSEIFDDQFSVERPDGSNFTLKIRSTKLEDSAMYFCASSEESRNTEAFFGQGTRLTVV.

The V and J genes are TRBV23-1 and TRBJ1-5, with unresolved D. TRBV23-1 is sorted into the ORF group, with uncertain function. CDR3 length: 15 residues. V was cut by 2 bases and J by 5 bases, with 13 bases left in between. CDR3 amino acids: CASSQIGRDYQPQHF. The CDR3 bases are TGCGCCAGCAGTCAAATTGGGCGGGATTATCAGCCCCAGCATTTT.

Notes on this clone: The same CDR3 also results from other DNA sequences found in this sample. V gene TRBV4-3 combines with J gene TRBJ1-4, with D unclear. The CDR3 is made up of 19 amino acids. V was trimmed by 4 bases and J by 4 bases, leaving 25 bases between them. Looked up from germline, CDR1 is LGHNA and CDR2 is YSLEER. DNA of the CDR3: TGCGCCAGCAGCCCAAACAAGATATTTGTAGCAACGGGTAATGAAAAACTGTTTTTT. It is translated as CASSPNKIFVATGNEKLFF.

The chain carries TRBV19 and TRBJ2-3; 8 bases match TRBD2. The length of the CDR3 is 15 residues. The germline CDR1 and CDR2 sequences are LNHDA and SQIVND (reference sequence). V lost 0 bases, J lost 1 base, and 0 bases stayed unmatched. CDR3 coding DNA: TGTGCCAGTAGTATAGAGACTAGCGGCACAGATACGCAGTATTTT. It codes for CASSIETSGTDTQYF.

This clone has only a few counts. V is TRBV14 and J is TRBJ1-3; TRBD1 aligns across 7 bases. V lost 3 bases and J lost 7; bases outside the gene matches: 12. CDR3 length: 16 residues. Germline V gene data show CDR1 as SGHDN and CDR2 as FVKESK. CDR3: CASSHREGGFSNTIYF. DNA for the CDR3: TGTGCCAGCAGCCATCGTGAAGGGGGCTTCTCGAACACCATATATTTT.

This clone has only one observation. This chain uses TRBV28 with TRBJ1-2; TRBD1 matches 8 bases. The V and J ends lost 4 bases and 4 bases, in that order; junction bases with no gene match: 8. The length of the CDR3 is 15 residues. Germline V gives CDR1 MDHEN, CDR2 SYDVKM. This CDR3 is CASSSPQGALYGYTF. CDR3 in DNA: TGTGCCAGCAGTTCTCCCCAGGGGGCGCTCTATGGCTACACCTTC.

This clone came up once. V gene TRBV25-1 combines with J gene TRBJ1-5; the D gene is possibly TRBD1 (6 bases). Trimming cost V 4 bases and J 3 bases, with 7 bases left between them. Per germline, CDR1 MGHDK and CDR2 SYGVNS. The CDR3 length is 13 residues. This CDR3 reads CASSGQDNQPQHF. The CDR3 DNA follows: TGTGCCAGCAGTGGACAGGACAATCAGCCCCAGCATTTT.

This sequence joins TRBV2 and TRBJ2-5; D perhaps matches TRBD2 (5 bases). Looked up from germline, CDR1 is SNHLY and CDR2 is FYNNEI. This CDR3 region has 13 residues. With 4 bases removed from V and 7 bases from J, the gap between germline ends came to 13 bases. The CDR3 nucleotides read TGTGCCAGCAGTGGGACTCCCGGAGGGACCCAGTACTTC. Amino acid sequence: CASSGTPGGTQYF.

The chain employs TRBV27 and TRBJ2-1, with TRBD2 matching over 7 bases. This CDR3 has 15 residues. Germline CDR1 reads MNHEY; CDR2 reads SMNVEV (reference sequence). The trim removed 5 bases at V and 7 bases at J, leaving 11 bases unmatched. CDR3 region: CASSPRELIRNEQFF. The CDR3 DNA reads TGTGCCAGCAGTCCGCGGGAGTTAATCAGGAATGAGCAGTTCTTC.

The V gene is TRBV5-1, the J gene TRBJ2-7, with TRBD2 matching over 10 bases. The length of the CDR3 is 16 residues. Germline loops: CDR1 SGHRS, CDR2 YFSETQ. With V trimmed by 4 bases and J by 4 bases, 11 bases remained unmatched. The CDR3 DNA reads TGCGCCAGCAGCCTCTTGAGGGAGCGGGAGGGGTACGAGCAGTACTTC. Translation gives CASSLLREREGYEQYF.